Below are 9 T cell receptor beta chains sequenced from a single sample in a study of T-cell reconstitution after alpha-beta-depleted transplantation in children. Researchers prepared the TCRbeta library using unique molecular identifiers, the study reports. TCRdb itself ran the PCR reads through MiXCR, one entry per CDR3 protein. The table lists around 94,000 distinct CDR3 sequences, roughly 6% of them singletons. The sample consisted of PBMCs, mostly from graft donor cells, taken 60 days after TCRalphabeta/CD19-depleted stem cell transplant. These receptors came from a female patient between 2 and 15 years old who had a stem cell transplant for Fanconi anemia, so the T cells may come from the graft donor.

In its sample, this clonotype was seen a few times. V and J are TRBV5-1 and TRBJ2-3, with TRBD2 identical over 14 bases. The CDR3 sequence is 18 residues long. In germline, CDR1 is SGHRS, CDR2 YFSETQ. V lost 3 bases, J lost 3 bases, and 9 bases stayed unmatched. The CDR3 bases are TGCGCCAGCAGCTCAGGGACTAGCGGGGGCTGGGGGACAGATACGCAGTATTTT. It specifies CASSSGTSGGWGTDTQYF.

This clonotype was seen many times. The gene calls are TRBV29-1 and TRBJ2-7, with D possibly TRBD1 on 6 matching bases. Germline V gene lookup returns CDR1 SQVTM and CDR2 ANQGSEA. The CDR3 is made up of 13 amino acids. V lost 1 base and J lost 2, with 9 bases in between. The CDR3 DNA reads TGCAGCGTTGAAGGAGGACAGCCCTACGAGCAGTACTTC. Its translation: CSVEGGQPYEQYF.

This clonotype was seen many times. This sequence joins TRBV2 and TRBJ2-2; D could derive from TRBD1 or TRBD2 (5 bases each). The CDR3 loop spans 19 amino acids. Germline V gives CDR1 SNHLY, CDR2 FYNNEI. Trimming pared 2 bases from V and 2 bases from J, leaving 21 bases between. The DNA for the CDR3 is TGTGCCAGCAGTGAAACAGTTAGTAGGGAGCAGGGAAACACCGGGGAGCTGTTTTTT. Its protein product is CASSETVSREQGNTGELFF.

This clonotype was observed at least ten times. V and J are TRBV6-1 and TRBJ2-1; D remains unclear. In germline, CDR1 is MNHNS, CDR2 SASEGT. V lost 6 bases, J lost 9 bases, and 15 bases lay in between. The length of the CDR3 is 13 residues. The CDR3 bases are TGTGCCAGCAGCCTTATTCTTAGAGTTGAGCAGTTCTTC. This codes for CASSLILRVEQFF.

This clonotype was counted many times. The chain uses TRBV7-8 and TRBJ1-6; D is perhaps TRBD1 (5 bases). V was trimmed by 1 base and J by 14 bases, leaving 15 bases between them. The V gene's germline CDR1 is SGHVS and CDR2 FQNEAQ. The CDR3 extends over 14 amino acids. The CDR3 sequence is CASSLGAQGRTLHF. In DNA, the CDR3 is TGTGCCAGCAGCTTAGGGGCTCAGGGCCGGACCCTCCACTTT.

The chain has TRBV7-3 and TRBJ2-1; 9 bases align to TRBD2. This CDR3 region has 16 residues. Germline CDR1 is SGHTA and CDR2 is FQGTGA. V shed 5 bases and J 4 bases; nucleotides not matched to a gene: 9. CDR3: CASSQGGRASYNEQFF. The CDR3 bases are TGTGCCAGCAGCCAGGGCGGGAGGGCCTCGTACAATGAGCAGTTCTTC.

This clonotype occurred a few times. This chain connects TRBV5-1 to TRBJ2-7; 8 nucleotides line up with TRBD1. CDR1 is SGHRS, CDR2 YFSETQ, per germline. The trim removed 0 bases at V and 6 bases at J, leaving 14 bases unmatched. CDR3 length equals 17 residues. CDR3 loop: CASSLDAIGTGLPEQYF. CDR3 nucleotides: TGCGCCAGCAGCTTGGATGCGATCGGGACAGGTCTCCCCGAGCAGTACTTC.

This clonotype was seen a handful of times. The rearrangement links TRBV10-3 to TRBJ2-5, with TRBD2 identical over 10 bases. Germline lookup yields CDR1 ENHRY and CDR2 SYGVKD. This CDR3 region has 18 residues. V gave up 3 bases and J gave up 5 bases; unmatched junction bases: 15. The CDR3 loop reads CAISETPLAGRGWETQYF. Written as DNA, the CDR3 is TGTGCCATCAGTGAAACCCCACTAGCGGGAAGGGGTTGGGAGACCCAGTACTTC.

This clonotype was seen ten or more times. The J gene is TRBJ2-3, the V gene TRBV5-5; D not certain. The germline V gene encodes CDR1 SGHKS and CDR2 YYEKEE (reference sequence). Trimming left V 2 bases short and J 2 bases short, with 9 bases between. The CDR3 spans 14 residues. DNA of the CDR3: TGTGCCAGCAGCTTCCTGGCCCTCACAGATACGCAGTATTTT. This encodes CASSFLALTDTQYF. The complete variable domain, with remaining parts taken from reference TRBV5-5 and TRBJ2-3, reads DAGVTQSPTHLIKTRGQQVTLRCSPISGHKSVSWYQQVLGQGPQFIFQYYEKEERGRGNFPDRFSARQFPNYSSELNVNALLLGDSALYLCASSFLALTDTQYFGPGTRLTVL.